The T cell receptor (beta chain) described here comes from a study of IL-17A CD8 T cells in psoriatic arthritis synovium. Study-wide context: The study was designed to define the phenotype, molecular profile and function of synovial IL-17A+CD8+ T cells in the pathogenesis of psoriatic arthritis. What the study reported, not specific to this receptor: In a couple of patients, many Tc17 clones were shared with the synovial Tc1 population, giving Morisita overlap indices above 0.75. Although over 4.5% of the repertoire was occupied by some individual clones, most synovial CD8+ subsets remained polyclonal. Only three patients were included in the TCR sequencing, a limited sample size that the authors acknowledged. Cells came from synovial fluid rather than synovial tissue, since no psoriatic arthritis synovial tissue samples were available. In psoriatic arthritis, TCRbeta sequencing revealed that synovial Tc17 cells were polyclonal, with a median clonality of roughly 0.08.

After DNA extraction (Qiagen), TCRbeta V-D-J rearrangements underwent bias-controlled amplification and then high-throughput sequencing (immunoSEQ; Adaptive Biotech). The paper's processing steps were these. The immunoSEQ Analyzer platform was used for sequence-level analysis of productive sequences. Clonality was calculated as 1 minus Pielou's evenness, with values ranging from 0 (highly polyclonal) to 1 (monoclonal). The Morisita index, which runs from 0 (no similarity) to 1 (complete similarity), was used to measure repertoire overlap between subsets. Imported from immuneACCESS, the table was reduced by TCRdb to in-frame sequences with V and J called. These copies leave out some clones; in studies compared against another copy, an unresolved V gene accounts for under half, and the cause of the remainder is not known. That table gives V, J and clone size, and the DNA gave D and trimming. Within this sample are nearly 2,000 clones, with roughly 70% of them counted one time only. More than 9% of the sample belongs to the ten largest clones.

On this clone: Its antigen is currently not known. The record has no base qualities; no much larger clone is one base away.

Its CDR3 holds 15 amino acids, cysteine through phenylalanine. CDR3 DNA only is kept here, 45 bases in frame from base 1. V was cut back by 4 bases and J by 7 bases, leaving a gap of 17 bases between them. CDR1 and CDR2, looked up from the germline V gene, are MGHRA and YSYEKL. Magnetically isolated CD3+ T cells were stimulated around 1.5 hours with PMA and ionomycin, then labeled by IL-17A and IFNgamma cytokine secretion assays. Synovial fluid effusions were drawn from actively inflamed joints of patients with psoriatic arthritis. Memory CD8+ T cells in synovial fluid were sorted patient by patient into Tc17 (IL-17A+) cells, bulk memory cells and Tc1 (IL-17A-IFNgamma+) cells in order to compare their TCR repertoires. Psoriatic arthritis patients met the Classification of Psoriatic Arthritis Study Group (CASPAR) criteria. Cytokine-secreting cells were counterstained with a viability dye and with anti-CD3, CD8, CD14 and CD4 antibodies and were sorted on a BD FACSAria. A few patients with psoriatic arthritis provided sorted synovial fluid CD8+ T cell subsets that underwent TCRbeta sequencing. Synovial fluid mononuclear cells were isolated with Lymphoprep and cryopreserved in liquid nitrogen before use. The medium used for cryopreservation was made up of around 50% fetal calf serum and around 9.4% dimethyl sulfoxide.

The chain is assembled from TRBV4-1 and TRBJ2-1, and possibly TRBD2, on 7 matching bases. Material for sequencing was IL-17A+ (IFN-gamma+/-) memory CD8+ T cells from synovial fluid. The cell subset or site label on this specimen signifies: IL-17A+IFNgamma+/- memory CD8+ (Tc17) cells. This sequence was found in a human donor with psoriatic arthritis. The CDR3 region: CASSPGGAGVNEQFF. The nucleotides are TGCGCCAGCAGCCCCGGGGGCGCGGGAGTGAATGAGCAGTTCTTC.